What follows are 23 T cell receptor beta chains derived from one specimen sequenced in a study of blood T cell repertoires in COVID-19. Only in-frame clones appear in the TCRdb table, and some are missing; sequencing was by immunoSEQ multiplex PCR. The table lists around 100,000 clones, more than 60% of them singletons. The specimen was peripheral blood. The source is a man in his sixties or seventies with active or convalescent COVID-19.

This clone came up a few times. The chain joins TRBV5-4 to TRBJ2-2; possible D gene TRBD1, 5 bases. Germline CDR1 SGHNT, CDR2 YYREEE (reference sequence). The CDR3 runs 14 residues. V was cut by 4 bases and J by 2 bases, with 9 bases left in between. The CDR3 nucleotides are TGTGCCAGCAGCGATAGGACAAACACCGGGGAGCTGTTTTTT. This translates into CASSDRTNTGELFF.

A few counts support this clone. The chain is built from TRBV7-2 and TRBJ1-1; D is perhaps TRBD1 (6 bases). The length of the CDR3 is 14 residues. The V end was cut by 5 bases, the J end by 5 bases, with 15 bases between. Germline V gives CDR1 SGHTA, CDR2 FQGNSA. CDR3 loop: CASSQHGTLTEAFF. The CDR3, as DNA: TGTGCCAGCAGCCAACATGGGACATTAACTGAAGCTTTCTTT.

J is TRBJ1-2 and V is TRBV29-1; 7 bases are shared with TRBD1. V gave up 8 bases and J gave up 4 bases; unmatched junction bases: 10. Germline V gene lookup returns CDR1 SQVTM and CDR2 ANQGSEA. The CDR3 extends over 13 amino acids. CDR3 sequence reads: CSTSTGSGYGYTF. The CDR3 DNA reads TGCAGCACCTCGACAGGGTCGGGCTATGGCTACACCTTC. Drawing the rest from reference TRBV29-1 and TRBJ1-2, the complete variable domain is SAVISQKPSRDICQRGTSLTIQCQVDSQVTMMFWYRQQPGQSLTLIATANQGSEATYESGFVIDKFPISRPNLTFSTLTVSNMSPEDSSIYLCSTSTGSGYGYTFGSGTRLTVV.

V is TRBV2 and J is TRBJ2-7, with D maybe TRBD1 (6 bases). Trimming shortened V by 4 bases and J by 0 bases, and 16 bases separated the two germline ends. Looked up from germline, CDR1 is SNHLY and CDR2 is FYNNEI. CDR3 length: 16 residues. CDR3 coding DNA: TGTGCCAGCAGTGTAAACAGGGTGCCGAGCTCCTACGAGCAGTACTTC. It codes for CASSVNRVPSSYEQYF.

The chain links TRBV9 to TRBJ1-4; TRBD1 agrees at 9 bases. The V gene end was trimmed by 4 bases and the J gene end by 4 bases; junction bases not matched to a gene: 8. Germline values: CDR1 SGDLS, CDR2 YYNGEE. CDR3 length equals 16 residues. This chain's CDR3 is CASSPTGGDINEKLFF. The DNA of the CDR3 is TGTGCCAGCAGCCCAACAGGGGGCGATATTAATGAAAAACTGTTTTTT.

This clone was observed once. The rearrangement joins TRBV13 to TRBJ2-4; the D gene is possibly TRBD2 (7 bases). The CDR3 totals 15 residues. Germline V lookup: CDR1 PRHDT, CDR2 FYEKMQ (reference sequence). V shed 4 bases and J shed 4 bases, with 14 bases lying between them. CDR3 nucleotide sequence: TGTGCCAGCAGCTGGGGGGGGCCCCCTAAAAACATTCAGTACTTC. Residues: CASSWGGPPKNIQYF.

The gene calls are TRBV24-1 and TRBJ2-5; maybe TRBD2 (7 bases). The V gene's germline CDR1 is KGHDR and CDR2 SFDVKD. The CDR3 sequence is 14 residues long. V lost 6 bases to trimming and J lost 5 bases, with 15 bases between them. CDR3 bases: TGTGCCACCAGTCGGGGGGCTGTAGGGGAGACCCAGTACTTC. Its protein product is CATSRGAVGETQYF.

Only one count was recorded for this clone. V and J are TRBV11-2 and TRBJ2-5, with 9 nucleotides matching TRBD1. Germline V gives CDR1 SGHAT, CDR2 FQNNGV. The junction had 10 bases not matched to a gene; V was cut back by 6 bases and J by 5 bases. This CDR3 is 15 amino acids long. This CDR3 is CASSPLTGGWETQYF. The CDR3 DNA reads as TGTGCCAGCAGTCCCCTAACAGGGGGCTGGGAGACCCAGTACTTC.

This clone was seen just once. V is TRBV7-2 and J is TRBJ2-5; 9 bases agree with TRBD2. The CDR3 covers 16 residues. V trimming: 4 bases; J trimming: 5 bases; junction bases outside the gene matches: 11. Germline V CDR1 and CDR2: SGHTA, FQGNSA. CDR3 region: CASSSLAGRPGETQYF. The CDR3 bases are TGTGCCAGCAGCTCACTAGCGGGCCGGCCGGGGGAGACCCAGTACTTC.

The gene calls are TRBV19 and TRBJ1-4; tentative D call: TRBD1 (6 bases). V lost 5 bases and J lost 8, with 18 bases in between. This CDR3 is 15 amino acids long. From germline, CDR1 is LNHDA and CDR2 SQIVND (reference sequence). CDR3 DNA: TGTGCCAGTAGTCGACAGGCGAATTTGGTCGAAAAACTGTTTTTT. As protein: CASSRQANLVEKLFF.

In DNA, the CDR3 is TGTGCCAGCAGCTCTAACAGGGTTCTGACGTGGGGCTACACCTTC. Its protein is CASSSNRVLTWGYTF. The chain is built from TRBV5-6 and TRBJ1-2; maybe TRBD1 (6 bases). This CDR3 has 15 amino acids. V dropped 3 bases and J dropped 8 bases, with 20 bases sitting between them. Germline V gene data show CDR1 as SGHDT and CDR2 as YYEEEE.

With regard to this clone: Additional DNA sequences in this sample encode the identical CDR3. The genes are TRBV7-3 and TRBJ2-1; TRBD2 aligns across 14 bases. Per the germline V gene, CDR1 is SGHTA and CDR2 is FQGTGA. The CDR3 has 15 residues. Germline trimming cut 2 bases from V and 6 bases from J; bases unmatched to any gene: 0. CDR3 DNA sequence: TGTGCCAGCAGCTTAGGGACTAGCGGGGGCAATGAGCAGTTCTTC. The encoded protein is CASSLGTSGGNEQFF.

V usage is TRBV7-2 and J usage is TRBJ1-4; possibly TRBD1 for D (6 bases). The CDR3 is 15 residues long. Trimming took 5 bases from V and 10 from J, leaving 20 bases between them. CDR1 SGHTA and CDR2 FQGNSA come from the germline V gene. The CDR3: CASSTGGAGGGKLFF. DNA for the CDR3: TGTGCCAGCAGCACGGGGGGGGCAGGAGGAGGAAAACTGTTTTTT.

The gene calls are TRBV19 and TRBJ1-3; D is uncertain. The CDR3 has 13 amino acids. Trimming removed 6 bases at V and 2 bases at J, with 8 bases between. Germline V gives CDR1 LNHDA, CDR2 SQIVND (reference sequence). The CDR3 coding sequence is TGTGCCAGTAGACAGATTCCTGGAAACACCATATATTTT. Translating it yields CASRQIPGNTIYF.

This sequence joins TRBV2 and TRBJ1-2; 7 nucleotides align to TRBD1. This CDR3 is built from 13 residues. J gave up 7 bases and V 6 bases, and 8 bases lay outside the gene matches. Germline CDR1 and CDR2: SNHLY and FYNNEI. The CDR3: CASSAQGSSGYTF. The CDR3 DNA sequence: TGTGCCAGCAGCGCACAGGGGTCCAGTGGCTACACCTTC.

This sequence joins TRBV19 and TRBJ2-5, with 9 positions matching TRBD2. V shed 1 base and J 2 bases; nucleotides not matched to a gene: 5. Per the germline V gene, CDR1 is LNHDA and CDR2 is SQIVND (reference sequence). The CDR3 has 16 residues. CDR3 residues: CASSIGGSGRQETQYF. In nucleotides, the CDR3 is TGTGCCAGTAGTATAGGTGGTAGCGGGAGACAAGAGACCCAGTACTTC.

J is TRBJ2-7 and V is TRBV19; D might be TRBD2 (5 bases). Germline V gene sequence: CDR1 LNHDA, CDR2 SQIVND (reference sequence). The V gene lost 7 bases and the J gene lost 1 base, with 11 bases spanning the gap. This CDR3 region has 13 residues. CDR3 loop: CASTQTGSYEQYF. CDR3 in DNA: TGTGCCAGTACCCAGACGGGATCCTACGAGCAGTACTTC.

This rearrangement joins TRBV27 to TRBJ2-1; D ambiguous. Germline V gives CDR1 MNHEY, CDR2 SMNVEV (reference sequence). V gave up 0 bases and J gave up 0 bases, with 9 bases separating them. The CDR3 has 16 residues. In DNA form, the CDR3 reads TGTGCCAGCAGTTTATCACGACTGCGCTCCTACAATGAGCAGTTCTTC. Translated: CASSLSRLRSYNEQFF.

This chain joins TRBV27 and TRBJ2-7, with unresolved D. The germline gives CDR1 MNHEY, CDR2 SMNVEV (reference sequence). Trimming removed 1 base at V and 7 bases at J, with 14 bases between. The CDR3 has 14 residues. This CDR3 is CASSLFQRSREQYF. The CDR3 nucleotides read TGTGCCAGCAGTTTATTTCAACGGTCGCGGGAGCAGTACTTC.

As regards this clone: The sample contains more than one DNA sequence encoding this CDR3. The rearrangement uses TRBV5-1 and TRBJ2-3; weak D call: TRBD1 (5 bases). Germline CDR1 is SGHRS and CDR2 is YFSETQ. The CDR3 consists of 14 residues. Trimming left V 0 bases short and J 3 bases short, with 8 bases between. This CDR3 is CASSLGRDTDTQYF. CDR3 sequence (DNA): TGCGCCAGCAGCTTGGGCAGGGATACAGATACGCAGTATTTT.

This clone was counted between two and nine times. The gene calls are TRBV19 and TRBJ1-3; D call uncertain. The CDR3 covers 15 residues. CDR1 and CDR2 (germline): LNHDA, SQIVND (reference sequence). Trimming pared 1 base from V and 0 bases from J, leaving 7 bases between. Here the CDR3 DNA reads TGTGCCAGTAGTATAGCAAGCCTCTCTGGAAACACCATATATTTT. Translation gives CASSIASLSGNTIYF.

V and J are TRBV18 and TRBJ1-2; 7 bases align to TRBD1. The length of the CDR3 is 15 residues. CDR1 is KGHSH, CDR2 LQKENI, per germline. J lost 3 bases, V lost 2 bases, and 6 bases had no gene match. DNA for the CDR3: TGTGCCAGCTCACCAGACCGGACAGGAGACTATGGCTACACCTTC. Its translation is CASSPDRTGDYGYTF.

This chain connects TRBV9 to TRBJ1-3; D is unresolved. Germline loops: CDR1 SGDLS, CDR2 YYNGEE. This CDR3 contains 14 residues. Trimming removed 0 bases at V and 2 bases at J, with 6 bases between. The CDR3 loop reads CASSVGGTGNTIYF. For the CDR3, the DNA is TGTGCCAGCAGCGTAGGAGGAACTGGAAACACCATATATTTT.